Reported below is one T cell receptor beta chain. The entry originates in a study of shared clonotypes between healthy human individuals. At the level of the study: Donor ages ranged 18 to 49 years: a couple of women, a few men.

Ten immunoSEQ deep assay plates served to sequence unsorted PBMC DNA. Some clones are missing from TCRdb's copy, which holds only in-frame ones; the method was immunoSEQ multiplex PCR. The repertoire consists of 450,000 to 600,000 clones, with around 79% occurring once and the leading ten covering around 13%. Germline lookup yields CDR1 LNHDA and CDR2 SQIVND (reference sequence). CDR3 length: 15 amino acids. Trimming at V came to 6 bases and at J to 7 bases, leaving 11 bases not matched to a gene. The sequence was collected from a woman aged 40 to 49 in good health. Some clones in this sample may be carry-over from other donors' samples. Sequencing was done on a sample of PBMCs. The chain combines TRBV19 with TRBJ1-3; 8 nucleotides match TRBD1. As DNA, the CDR3 is TGTGCCAGTAGCGAACGACAGGGGCATGGGAACACCATATATTTT. Residues: CASSERQGHGNTIYF.